These 31 T cell receptor beta chains came from one sample sequenced in a study of CD8 T cells in ankylosing spondylitis. General study results and limits: Among TCR beta sequences, a motif of 7 to 9 highly homologous variants appeared characteristic of ankylosing spondylitis blood.

These receptors have no known antigen. TCRdb re-analysed the 5' RACE reads in MiXCR, keeping a single row per CDR3 protein. Among approximately 300,000 distinct CDR3 sequences, under 8.5% were seen once, and the ten largest hold about 14%. Sequenced input: blood, either unsorted or a sorted T cell fraction (not recorded which). The receptors were gathered from a male donor with ankylosing spondylitis.

V is TRBV4-2 and J is TRBJ2-6; 9 nucleotides line up with TRBD1. This CDR3 contains 19 residues. CDR1 is LGHNA and CDR2 is YNFKEQ in the germline V gene. Losses at the gene ends were 4 bases for V and 4 bases for J; bases not matched to a gene: 14. As DNA, the CDR3 is TGTGCCAGCAGCCTGACAACCGGGACAGGGTCTCTCGGGGCCAACGTCCTGACTTTC. This codes for CASSLTTGTGSLGANVLTF.

This clonotype was seen a few times. V usage is TRBV6-5 and J usage is TRBJ2-7, with D possibly being TRBD1 or TRBD2 (5 bases each). The CDR3 is 15 residues long. Germline assignment: CDR1 MNHEY and CDR2 SVGAGI. V was pared by 4 bases and J by 0 bases, with 13 bases between. CDR3 DNA sequence: TGTGCCAGCAGTTTAAGATATGGGGGCTCCTACGAGCAGTACTTC. It is translated as CASSLRYGGSYEQYF.

This clonotype was picked up many times. CDR3 sequence (DNA): TGCAGTGCTAGTGGACTAGCGGGGGGACTCTCCTACGAGCAGTACTTC. This gives the protein CSASGLAGGLSYEQYF. J is TRBJ2-7 and V is TRBV20-1; 14 bases are shared with TRBD2. The trim removed 3 bases at V and 0 bases at J, leaving 4 bases unmatched. The germline V gene encodes CDR1 DFQATT and CDR2 SNEGSKA (reference sequence). The CDR3 covers 16 residues.

This clonotype was seen a single time. The chain is built from TRBV21-1 and TRBJ1-5. TRBV21-1 is listed as a pseudogene. The length of the CDR3 is 15 residues. CDR3 in DNA: TGTGCCAGCTACCGACCGCTAGATAGCAATCAGCCCCAGCATTTT. Amino acid sequence: CASYRPLDSNQPQHF.

This clonotype has just a few counts. The V and J genes are TRBV7-9 and TRBJ2-7, with D perhaps TRBD1 (5 bases). Trimming stripped 0 bases from V and 0 bases from J, with 6 bases between. Germline loops: CDR1 SEHNR, CDR2 FQNEAQ (reference sequence). The CDR3 has 14 residues. The chain's CDR3 is CASSLARASYEQYF. CDR3 nucleotide sequence: TGTGCCAGCAGCTTAGCCAGGGCCTCCTACGAGCAGTACTTC.

V and J are TRBV27 and TRBJ2-7; D is uncertain. Trimming shortened V by 4 bases and J by 2 bases, and 12 bases separated the two germline ends. The CDR3 covers 14 residues. Germline V gene sequence: CDR1 MNHEY, CDR2 SMNVEV (reference sequence). The CDR3 region is CASSSSLVTYEQYF. The CDR3 DNA is TGTGCCAGCAGTTCCTCACTGGTAACCTACGAGCAGTACTTC.

V gene TRBV4-2 combines with J gene TRBJ2-5, with TRBD2 matching over 14 bases. The V segment lost 0 bases and the J segment 9 bases; nucleotides outside the gene matches: 3. The CDR3 covers 15 residues. In germline, CDR1 is LGHNA, CDR2 YNFKEQ. The CDR3 loop is CASSQEGLAGESQYF. CDR3 DNA: TGTGCCAGCAGCCAAGAGGGACTAGCGGGAGAATCCCAGTACTTC.

The chain links TRBV5-1 to TRBJ1-1, with a weak D call TRBD1 (6 bases). This CDR3 is 15 amino acids long. Germline assignment: CDR1 SGHRS and CDR2 YFSETQ. Trimming removed 3 bases from V and 4 bases from J, with 16 bases in between. The CDR3 here is CASSSGATLSTEAFF. DNA for the CDR3: TGCGCCAGCAGCTCGGGGGCCACACTGAGCACTGAAGCTTTCTTT.

In this sample, this clonotype turned up many times. The genes are TRBV7-9 and TRBJ2-2; either TRBD1 or TRBD2 may fit D (5 bases each). Deletions cut 2 bases from V and 3 bases from J, with 7 bases between. Germline V gene data show CDR1 as SEHNR and CDR2 as FQNEAQ (reference sequence). The CDR3 loop spans 14 amino acids. The CDR3 sequence is CASSLRGDTGELFF. The CDR3 region has the DNA TGTGCCAGCAGCTTAAGAGGGGACACCGGGGAGCTGTTTTTT.

This clonotype was detected many times. This chain uses TRBV5-1 with TRBJ1-1; the D gene is possibly TRBD1 (5 bases). The CDR3 is made up of 14 amino acids. With 2 bases removed from V and 0 bases from J, the gap between germline ends came to 8 bases. Germline V gene data show CDR1 as SGHRS and CDR2 as YFSETQ. The chain's CDR3 is CASSLQAMNTEAFF. CDR3 nucleotides: TGCGCCAGCAGCTTACAGGCCATGAACACTGAAGCTTTCTTT. Drawing the rest from reference TRBV5-1 and TRBJ1-1, the complete variable domain is KAGVTQTPRYLIKTRGQQVTLSCSPISGHRSVSWYQQTPGQGLQFLFEYFSETQRNKGNFPGRFSGRQFSNSRSEMNVSTLELGDSALYLCASSLQAMNTEAFFGQGTRLTVV.

This clonotype has more than one count but fewer than ten. The chain couples TRBV7-3 to TRBJ2-3, with 12 positions matching TRBD2. CDR1 is SGHTA, CDR2 FQGTGA, per germline. The CDR3 contains 16 residues. Trimming cost V 5 bases and J 4 bases; bases outside gene matches: 7. The chain's CDR3 is CASSLRLAGEADTQYF. CDR3 DNA sequence: TGTGCCAGCAGCCTCCGACTAGCGGGAGAGGCAGATACGCAGTATTTT.

The V and J genes are TRBV10-3 and TRBJ1-2, with TRBD1 identical over 8 bases. V shed 6 bases, J shed 9 bases, and the junction held 15 bases outside the gene matches. The CDR3 length is 15 residues. In germline, CDR1 is ENHRY, CDR2 SYGVKD. The CDR3 reads CAIRTDRAETGSYTF. CDR3 DNA sequence: TGTGCCATCAGGACGGACAGGGCCGAGACGGGGAGCTACACCTTC.

This clonotype was counted many times. The genes are TRBV29-1 and TRBJ2-1, with a weak D call TRBD1 (6 bases). The CDR3 is made up of 12 amino acids. V was shortened by 2 bases and J by 6 bases, with 8 bases between the two germline ends. In germline, CDR1 is SQVTM, CDR2 ANQGSEA. The CDR3 spells CSVEPGANEQFF. Here the CDR3 DNA reads TGCAGCGTTGAACCAGGGGCCAATGAGCAGTTCTTC.

The gene calls are TRBV7-8 and TRBJ2-1; D is ambiguous. Per the germline V gene, CDR1 is SGHVS and CDR2 is FQNEAQ. Trimming left V 4 bases short and J 6 bases short, with 13 bases between. The CDR3 is 14 residues long. CDR3 amino acids: CASSWTQGSNEQFF. The CDR3 nucleotides read TGTGCCAGCAGCTGGACCCAAGGTTCCAATGAGCAGTTCTTC. Full variable domain (rest looked up from reference TRBV7-8 and TRBJ2-1): GAGVSQSPRYKVAKRGQDVALRCDPISGHVSLFWYQQALGQGPEFLTYFQNEAQLDKSGLPSDRFFAERPEGSVSTLKIQRTQQEDSAVYLCASSWTQGSNEQFFGPGTRLTVL.

This chain links TRBV19 with TRBJ1-1, with 10 bases fitting TRBD1. The CDR3 consists of 15 residues. The germline gives CDR1 LNHDA, CDR2 SQIVND (reference sequence). J gave up 5 bases and V 5 bases, and 8 bases lay outside the gene matches. The CDR3 bases are TGTGCCAGTAGTTCCTGGACAGGGGGAGGTACTGAAGCTTTCTTT. Its translation: CASSSWTGGGTEAFF.

This clonotype was detected only a few times. J is TRBJ2-1 and V is TRBV29-1, with 14 bases fitting TRBD2. CDR1 and CDR2 from the germline V gene are SQVTM and ANQGSEA. The V gene end was trimmed by 4 bases and the J gene end by 0 bases; junction bases not matched to a gene: 2. CDR3 length equals 16 residues. The CDR3 here is CSVGLAGGISYNEQFF. The CDR3 DNA reads as TGCAGCGTTGGACTAGCGGGAGGGATCTCCTACAATGAGCAGTTCTTC.

The J gene is TRBJ1-1, the V gene TRBV20-1; D is unclear. CDR1 is DFQATT and CDR2 is SNEGSKA in the germline V gene (reference sequence). The length of the CDR3 is 12 residues. V dropped 2 bases and J dropped 2 bases, with 6 bases sitting between them. The CDR3 coding sequence is TGCAGTGCTAGATACACTAACACTGAAGCTTTCTTT. Its translation is CSARYTNTEAFF.

This clonotype was counted between two and nine times. The V call is TRBV5-1, the J call TRBJ1-1; no definite D call. V was trimmed by 7 bases and J by 6 bases, leaving 13 bases between them. From germline, CDR1 is SGHRS and CDR2 YFSETQ. This CDR3 is built from 12 residues. CDR3 in DNA: TGCGCCAGCGGGGTCGGATTTTCTGAAGCTTTCTTT. Amino acid sequence: CASGVGFSEAFF.

V usage is TRBV14 and J usage is TRBJ2-3, with D perhaps being TRBD1 or TRBD2 (5 bases each). V was cut by 2 bases and J by 6 bases, with 9 bases left in between. Germline V gene data show CDR1 as SGHDN and CDR2 as FVKESK. This CDR3 region has 13 residues. CDR3 DNA sequence: TGTGCCAGCAGCCAAAACGAGGGGGATACGCAGTATTTT. The encoded protein is CASSQNEGDTQYF.

The table lists this clonotype with many counts. The chain couples TRBV20-1 to TRBJ1-5; tentative D call: TRBD1 (5 bases). V was cut by 4 bases and J by 5 bases, with 15 bases left in between. This CDR3 region has 14 residues. Germline CDR1 reads DFQATT; CDR2 reads SNEGSKA (reference sequence). The chain's CDR3 is CSAIGGIRDQPQHF. CDR3 DNA: TGCAGTGCTATCGGAGGGATCAGGGATCAGCCCCAGCATTTT.

V usage is TRBV14 and J usage is TRBJ2-1, with D possibly being TRBD1 or TRBD2 (5 bases each). CDR1 is SGHDN and CDR2 is FVKESK in the germline V gene. V shed 8 bases and J shed 3 bases, with 11 bases lying between them. The CDR3 sequence is 13 residues long. As DNA, the CDR3 is TGTGCCAGCGGGGGAGTTGGCTACAATGAGCAGTTCTTC. Amino acids: CASGGVGYNEQFF.

The gene calls are TRBV2 and TRBJ2-3, with TRBD1 as a possible D gene (6 bases). Germline CDR1 reads SNHLY; CDR2 reads FYNNEI. CDR3 length: 14 residues. Trimming took off 2 bases at V and 4 bases at J, with 10 bases between the two ends. CDR3 coding DNA: TGTGCCAGCAGTGAAAACAGGGCAGCAGATACGCAGTATTTT. Its translation is CASSENRAADTQYF.

The chain couples TRBV12-3 or TRBV12-4 to TRBJ1-6; TRBD1 agrees at 7 bases. This CDR3 comprises 16 residues. The ends lost 2 bases at V and 5 bases at J; junction bases unmatched: 6. As DNA, the CDR3 is TGTGCCAGCAGTTTATTCGGGACAGAACATAATTCACCCCTCCACTTT. It is translated as CASSLFGTEHNSPLHF.

Ten or more counts support this clonotype. V gene TRBV27 combines with J gene TRBJ1-5; TRBD1 matches 9 bases. V trimming: 5 bases; J trimming: 5 bases; junction bases outside the gene matches: 4. The CDR3 contains 14 residues. Germline V lookup: CDR1 MNHEY, CDR2 SMNVEV (reference sequence). CDR3 protein: CASSPRTGDQPQHF. DNA of the CDR3: TGTGCCAGCAGTCCCCGGACAGGGGATCAGCCCCAGCATTTT.

V is TRBV20-1 and J is TRBJ2-7, with D possibly being TRBD1 (6 bases). Trimming pared 3 bases from V and 2 bases from J, leaving 14 bases between. This CDR3 has 14 amino acids. The germline CDR1 and CDR2 sequences are DFQATT and SNEGSKA (reference sequence). The CDR3 loop reads CSASPGTTTYEQYF. DNA of the CDR3: TGCAGTGCTAGCCCCGGGACAACCACCTACGAGCAGTACTTC.

V and J are TRBV5-1 and TRBJ2-7; D is undetermined. V was pared by 0 bases and J by 2 bases, with 9 bases between. The CDR3 contains 14 residues. CDR1 is SGHRS and CDR2 is YFSETQ in the germline V gene. The CDR3 region is CASSLEVAAYEQYF. The CDR3 region has the DNA TGCGCCAGCAGCTTGGAGGTTGCGGCCTACGAGCAGTACTTC.

CDR3 sequence reads: CASSLVLWTLNTGELFF. CDR3 DNA: TGTGCCAGCAGCTTAGTATTGTGGACTTTGAACACCGGGGAGCTGTTTTTT. The chain is built from TRBV7-9 and TRBJ2-2, with a weak D call TRBD2 (5 bases). V was clipped by 1 base and J by 1 base, with 13 bases between them. CDR3 length: 17 amino acids. The V gene's germline CDR1 is SEHNR and CDR2 FQNEAQ (reference sequence).

The chain has TRBV6-2 or TRBV6-3 and TRBJ2-7, with a weak D call TRBD1 (6 bases). This CDR3 has 15 residues. V gave up 2 bases and J gave up 0 bases, with 11 bases separating them. Germline V lookup: CDR1 MNHEY, CDR2 SVGEGT. The CDR3 DNA reads as TGTGCCAGCAGTTACCAAGGGACACGCTCCTACGAGCAGTACTTC. It is translated as CASSYQGTRSYEQYF.

This clonotype came up a few times. This chain uses TRBV20-1 with TRBJ2-7, with 10 bases fitting TRBD2. V gave up 6 bases and J gave up 7 bases; unmatched junction bases: 12. The CDR3 is made up of 14 amino acids. CDR1 is DFQATT, CDR2 SNEGSKA, per germline (reference sequence). CDR3 in amino acids: CSAYLAGGLKEQYF. The CDR3 DNA follows: TGCAGTGCCTATTTAGCGGGGGGCTTAAAAGAGCAGTACTTC.

In this sample, this clonotype turned up a few times. J is TRBJ2-1 and V is TRBV11-3; 7 bases align to TRBD1. Germline CDR1 is SGHNT and CDR2 is YENEEA. J was trimmed by 3 bases and V by 5 bases; bases with no gene match: 7. The CDR3 sequence is 15 residues long. The CDR3 DNA sequence: TGTGCCAGCAGCCCATCGGGACAGATCTACAATGAGCAGTTCTTC. As protein: CASSPSGQIYNEQFF. Filled out from reference TRBV11-3 and TRBJ2-1, the complete variable domain reads EAGVVQSPRYKIIEKKQPVAFWCNPISGHNTLYWYLQNLGQGPELLIRYENEEAVDDSQLPKDRFSAERLKGVDSTLKIQPAELGDSAVYLCASSPSGQIYNEQFFGPGTRLTVL.

This clonotype was counted many times. The V and J genes are TRBV5-1 and TRBJ2-5, with unresolved D. The length of the CDR3 is 13 residues. Trimming took 2 bases from V and 2 from J, leaving 7 bases between them. Germline V gives CDR1 SGHRS, CDR2 YFSETQ. The CDR3 reads CASSFGPQETQYF. The CDR3 DNA reads TGCGCCAGCAGCTTTGGACCTCAAGAGACCCAGTACTTC. The full variable domain, in which reference TRBV5-1 and TRBJ2-5 provide the parts outside the CDR3, is KAGVTQTPRYLIKTRGQQVTLSCSPISGHRSVSWYQQTPGQGLQFLFEYFSETQRNKGNFPGRFSGRQFSNSRSEMNVSTLELGDSALYLCASSFGPQETQYFGPGTRLLVL.